These 25 T cell receptor beta chains came from one sample sequenced in a study of post-analysis software for immune sequencing data (dated by TCRdb to between 2015 and 2017). General study outcomes and caveats: Significantly higher frequencies in patients than in controls were found for five TRBV segments, including TRBV5-6, TRBV5-1 and TRBV20-1.

Libraries came from PCR. Data came from an Illumina HiSeq 2500. To reduce PCR and sequencing biases, unique molecular identifiers were incorporated into the TCR beta cDNA libraries. TCRdb trimmed the raw reads at Q25, called clones with MiXCR and kept productive beta chains. For every CDR3 protein sequence, its rows merge into one entry that carries the most common genes and DNA. The sample has around 400,000 distinct CDR3 sequences on record, around 37% of them singletons. The leading ten clones occupy around an eighth of the sample. No antigen is known for these receptors. The sequenced sample consisted of blood. The source of these receptors is a girl aged 5 to 17 with multiple sclerosis.

The CDR3 here is CASSSTGTGAYEQYF. CDR3 sequence (DNA): TGTGCCAGCAGCTCAACCGGGACAGGGGCCTACGAGCAGTACTTC. The chain couples TRBV13 to TRBJ2-7; 10 bases agree with TRBD1. V lost 4 bases and J lost 2; bases outside the gene matches: 5. The CDR3 extends over 15 amino acids. The germline CDR1 and CDR2 sequences are PRHDT and FYEKMQ (reference sequence). Drawing the rest from reference TRBV13 and TRBJ2-7, the complete variable domain is AAGVIQSPRHLIKEKRETATLKCYPIPRHDTVYWYQQGPGQDPQFLISFYEKMQSDKGSIPDRFSAQQFSDYHSELNMSSLELGDSALYFCASSSTGTGAYEQYFGPGTRLTVT.

The chain has TRBV5-1 and TRBJ2-3; D not certain. Germline CDR1 is SGHRS and CDR2 is YFSETQ. V was pared by 0 bases and J by 5 bases, with 7 bases between. This CDR3 region has 13 residues. DNA for the CDR3: TGCGCCAGCAGCTTGGAGGCTGGAGATACGCAGTATTTT. Translated, it gives CASSLEAGDTQYF. The full variable domain, with the rest looked up from reference TRBV5-1 and TRBJ2-3, is KAGVTQTPRYLIKTRGQQVTLSCSPISGHRSVSWYQQTPGQGLQFLFEYFSETQRNKGNFPGRFSGRQFSNSRSEMNVSTLELGDSALYLCASSLEAGDTQYFGPGTRLTVL.

The chain recombines TRBV3-1 with TRBJ1-2; D is unresolved. This CDR3 region has 12 residues. Germline V gene lookup returns CDR1 LGHDT and CDR2 YNNKEL (reference sequence). Trimming took off 0 bases at V and 6 bases at J, with 5 bases between the two ends. CDR3: CASSQEQNGYTF. CDR3 sequence (DNA): TGTGCCAGCAGCCAAGAACAGAATGGCTACACCTTC.

This clonotype was observed a handful of times. The chain employs TRBV5-1 and TRBJ2-1, with 8 nucleotides matching TRBD2. Germline-derived CDR1 and CDR2 are SGHRS and YFSETQ. After removal of 4 bases from V and 4 bases from J, the junction contained 4 bases not matched to a gene. This CDR3 is 14 amino acids long. The CDR3 sequence is CASSQGLEYNEQFF. DNA for the CDR3: TGCGCCAGCAGCCAGGGACTAGAATACAATGAGCAGTTCTTC. Combining the CDR3 with reference TRBV5-1 and TRBJ2-1 gives the whole variable domain KAGVTQTPRYLIKTRGQQVTLSCSPISGHRSVSWYQQTPGQGLQFLFEYFSETQRNKGNFPGRFSGRQFSNSRSEMNVSTLELGDSALYLCASSQGLEYNEQFFGPGTRLTVL.

This chain joins TRBV5-5 and TRBJ2-1, with TRBD1 as a possible D gene (5 bases). The germline V gene has CDR1 SGHKS and CDR2 YYEKEE (reference sequence). V was shortened by 0 bases and J by 3 bases, with 7 bases between the two germline ends. This CDR3 is built from 14 residues. The CDR3 spells CASSLEGVYNEQFF. The CDR3 DNA sequence: TGTGCCAGCAGCTTGGAAGGGGTCTACAATGAGCAGTTCTTC.

V usage is TRBV12-3 or TRBV12-4 and J usage is TRBJ2-2; D is ambiguous. The CDR3 contains 18 residues. V was cut by 3 bases and J by 0 bases, with 17 bases left in between. CDR3 DNA sequence: TGTGCCAGCAGTTTTTCCCCCGGAATGGGCGCGAACACCGGGGAGCTGTTTTTT. This sequence encodes CASSFSPGMGANTGELFF.

This clonotype has more than one count but fewer than ten. The rearrangement links TRBV18 to TRBJ1-2; D possibly corresponds to TRBD1 (5 bases). Germline-derived CDR1 and CDR2 are KGHSH and LQKENI. The CDR3 has 14 residues. Between the trimmed V and J ends, which lost 6 bases and 8 bases, there was a span of 19 bases. CDR3 region: CASSRAGERGGYTF. The CDR3 DNA follows: TGTGCCAGCTCCCGGGCGGGGGAACGTGGCGGCTACACCTTC. Looking up the rest from reference TRBV18 and TRBJ1-2 gives the full variable domain: NAGVMQNPRHLVRRRGQEARLRCSPMKGHSHVYWYRQLPEEGLKFMVYLQKENIIDESGMPKERFSAEFPKEGPSILRIQQVVRGDSAAYFCASSRAGERGGYTFGSGTRLTVV.

This clonotype was detected a few times. The genes are TRBV29-1 and TRBJ2-2; tentative D call: TRBD1 (6 bases). Trimming removed 5 bases at V and 1 base at J, with 11 bases between. The CDR3 sequence is 14 residues long. Germline V gives CDR1 SQVTM, CDR2 ANQGSEA. The CDR3 nucleotides read TGCAGCGTTTCCAGGGGCAGGAACACCGGGGAGCTGTTTTTT. The encoded protein is CSVSRGRNTGELFF.

This clonotype was recorded a few times. The chain carries TRBV7-6 and TRBJ1-6; D ambiguous. Per germline, CDR1 SGHVS and CDR2 FNYEAQ. The CDR3 is made up of 15 amino acids. V was trimmed by 2 bases and J by 4 bases, leaving 9 bases between them. CDR3 bases: TGTGCCAGCAGCTTATCCCAACAGTATAATTCACCCCTCCACTTT. It codes for CASSLSQQYNSPLHF.

This clonotype was seen only a few times. The chain has TRBV7-2 and TRBJ2-1; 8 bases agree with TRBD1. Trimming at V came to 6 bases and at J to 7 bases, leaving 8 bases not matched to a gene. From germline, CDR1 is SGHTA and CDR2 FQGNSA. The CDR3 totals 14 residues. The CDR3 region has the DNA TGTGCCAGCAGTTACGACAGGGGTAGGAATGAGCAGTTCTTC. It specifies CASSYDRGRNEQFF.

This clonotype was counted only a few times. The CDR3 loop is CSAINQGLEQYF. CDR3 coding DNA: TGCAGTGCCATTAACCAGGGGCTTGAGCAGTACTTC. The gene calls are TRBV20-1 and TRBJ2-7; the D gene is possibly TRBD1 (6 bases). The CDR3 is made up of 12 amino acids. The ends were cut back, 6 bases at V and 7 bases at J, with 16 bases in the middle. Germline V gives CDR1 DFQATT, CDR2 SNEGSKA (reference sequence).

The CDR3 sequence is CASSLGSSGVVYNEQFF. As DNA, the CDR3 is TGTGCCAGCAGTTTGGGGAGTAGCGGGGTCGTCTACAATGAGCAGTTCTTC. The chain has TRBV12-3 or TRBV12-4 and TRBJ2-1; 8 positions agree with TRBD2. This CDR3 has 17 residues. The V gene end was trimmed by 3 bases and the J gene end by 3 bases; junction bases not matched to a gene: 10.

The chain recombines TRBV20-1 with TRBJ2-7, with D perhaps matching TRBD1 (5 bases). V lost 0 bases, J lost 3 bases, and 9 bases lay in between. The CDR3 length is 13 residues. Germline CDR1 is DFQATT and CDR2 is SNEGSKA (reference sequence). CDR3 loop: CSAREGDSYEQYF. The CDR3 nucleotides are TGCAGTGCTAGAGAAGGGGATAGCTACGAGCAGTACTTC.

The gene calls are TRBV11-2 and TRBJ2-3; 10 nucleotides agree with TRBD1. Germline loops: CDR1 SGHAT, CDR2 FQNNGV. V was pared by 7 bases and J by 5 bases, with 12 bases of the junction left unmatched. The CDR3 sequence is 16 residues long. The CDR3 sequence is CASIQKGTGVGDTQYF. In DNA form, the CDR3 reads TGTGCCAGCATCCAGAAGGGGACAGGGGTGGGAGATACGCAGTATTTT.

Comments on this clonotype: This may come from a read error, since a much larger clone is one base off. The J gene is TRBJ2-1, the V gene TRBV6-6; unclear D gene. The CDR3 has 16 residues. Germline V gives CDR1 MNHNY, CDR2 SVGAGI (reference sequence). The CDR3 bases are TGTGCCAGCATTGGACCCTTCCAGCATCTGTACAATGAGCAGTCCTTC. It translates to CASIGPFQHLYNEQSF.

The V and J genes are TRBV9 and TRBJ2-3; D uncertain. Germline values: CDR1 SGDLS, CDR2 YYNGEE. V was clipped by 0 bases and J by 5 bases, with 10 bases between them. The CDR3 is 14 residues long. The CDR3 protein is CASSVEVARDTQYF. CDR3 nucleotides: TGTGCCAGCAGCGTAGAGGTAGCTCGAGATACGCAGTATTTT.

The chain couples TRBV5-1 to TRBJ2-5; a possible D gene is TRBD1 (6 bases). CDR1 is SGHRS and CDR2 is YFSETQ in the germline V gene. The CDR3 length is 15 residues. V was clipped by 5 bases and J by 2 bases, with 16 bases between them. Here the CDR3 DNA reads TGCGCCAGCAGGGAAATACAGGGTCCTCAAGAGACCCAGTACTTC. It specifies CASREIQGPQETQYF.

The rearrangement joins TRBV11-1 to TRBJ2-2; the match to TRBD1 covers 9 bases. The CDR3 covers 14 residues. The germline V gene encodes CDR1 SGHAT and CDR2 FQDESV (reference sequence). The junction had 4 bases not matched to a gene; V was cut back by 5 bases and J by 6 bases. The CDR3 DNA is TGTGCCAGCAGCCACCGGACAGGGGCCGGGGAGCTGTTTTTT. Protein sequence: CASSHRTGAGELFF.

The chain uses TRBV4-3 and TRBJ2-1, with D possibly matching TRBD1 (6 bases). Trimming shortened V by 0 bases and J by 3 bases, and 12 bases separated the two germline ends. Germline V gives CDR1 LGHNA, CDR2 YSLEER. CDR3 length: 16 residues. The CDR3 loop is CASSQEGGTYYNEQFF. The CDR3 DNA sequence: TGCGCCAGCAGCCAAGAAGGGGGTACTTACTACAATGAGCAGTTCTTC.

A few counts support this clonotype. The chain is built from TRBV27 and TRBJ2-7; 7 nucleotides align to TRBD1. Germline V gene sequence: CDR1 MNHEY, CDR2 SMNVEV (reference sequence). The CDR3 sequence is 14 residues long. Trimming took 5 bases from V and 4 from J; bases not matched to a gene: 8. The DNA of the CDR3 is TGTGCCAGCAGTCACCGGACAGGTATTTACGAGCAGTACTTC. This encodes CASSHRTGIYEQYF.

This clonotype was detected a few times. CDR3 nucleotides: TGTGCCAGCAGCCCCCAGGGGGGACATCCCTACGAGCAGTACTTC. Translating it yields CASSPQGGHPYEQYF. The V call is TRBV7-2, the J call TRBJ2-7, with TRBD1 as a possible D gene (7 bases). CDR1 and CDR2 (germline): SGHTA, FQGNSA. The ends were cut back, 5 bases at V and 2 bases at J, with 16 bases in the middle. This CDR3 has 15 residues.

This clonotype was seen only a few times. The chain couples TRBV7-9 to TRBJ2-5; TRBD2 matches at 12 bases. J lost 2 bases, V lost 3 bases, and 7 bases had no gene match. CDR1 SEHNR and CDR2 FQNEAQ come from the germline V gene (reference sequence). The CDR3 covers 17 residues. The CDR3 protein is CASSFGLAGRGQETQYF. DNA for the CDR3: TGTGCCAGCAGCTTTGGACTAGCGGGGCGCGGGCAAGAGACCCAGTACTTC.

This clonotype was recorded a few times. The CDR3 sequence: CASSAGLRGKGEQYF. The CDR3 nucleotides are TGCGCCAGCAGCGCCGGTTTGAGGGGAAAGGGCGAGCAGTACTTC. The J gene is TRBJ2-7, the V gene TRBV4-1, with D possibly being TRBD1 or TRBD2 (5 bases each). This CDR3 contains 15 residues. The V gene lost 5 bases and the J gene lost 6 bases, with 20 bases spanning the gap. Germline loops: CDR1 MGHRA, CDR2 YSYEKL.

In its sample, this clonotype was seen a few times. This sequence joins TRBV3-1 and TRBJ2-6; D gene ambiguous. Trimming shortened V by 0 bases and J by 0 bases, and 18 bases separated the two germline ends. The CDR3 has 20 residues. Germline lookup yields CDR1 LGHDT and CDR2 YNNKEL (reference sequence). The CDR3: CASSQDERGLRDSGANVLTF. CDR3 bases: TGTGCCAGCAGCCAAGATGAGCGCGGATTGAGAGACTCTGGGGCCAACGTCCTGACTTTC. Complete variable domain (other parts from reference TRBV3-1 and TRBJ2-6): DTAVSQTPKYLVTQMGNDKSIKCEQNLGHDTMYWYKQDSKKFLKIMFSYNNKELIINETVPNRFSPKSPDKAHLNLHINSLELGDSAVYFCASSQDERGLRDSGANVLTFGAGSRLTVL.

This clonotype was observed a few times. The genes are TRBV10-3 and TRBJ1-4; no firm D call. Germline V gene lookup returns CDR1 ENHRY and CDR2 SYGVKD. V dropped 3 bases and J dropped 4 bases, with 9 bases sitting between them. This CDR3 contains 14 residues. This CDR3 reads CAISERGNNEKLFF. The CDR3 coding sequence is TGTGCCATCAGTGAACGAGGAAATAATGAAAAACTGTTTTTT.